What follows is one TCR beta chain and its context. The data were obtained in a study of shared clonotypes between healthy human individuals. The table came from immunoSEQ multiplex PCR; TCRdb's copy has only in-frame clones and leaves some out. The sample contains 550,000 to 600,000 clones, roughly 79% of which appear only once. Germline V gene sequence: CDR1 SNHLY, CDR2 FYNNEI. The CDR3 length is 15 residues. The junction had 12 bases not matched to a gene; V was cut back by 8 bases and J by 5 bases. This TCR derives from a middle-aged woman in good health. Some clones in this sample may be carry-over from other donors' samples. The J gene is TRBJ2-5, the V gene TRBV2; 9 bases match TRBD2. The sequenced material came from PBMCs. The CDR3: CASPIAGGPGETQYF. The CDR3 bases are TGTGCCAGCCCGATTGCGGGAGGGCCGGGGGAGACCCAGTACTTC.